The table lists the clone carrying this T cell receptor beta chain with a few counts. TCRdb redid the calling of the RT-PCR reads with MiXCR, one entry per CDR3 protein. The sample lists about 150,000 distinct CDR3 sequences, about a third seen once, with around 50% in the top ten. The entry originates in a study of patients and donors after allogeneic stem cell transplantation. The sequencing input was blood, either unsorted or a sorted T cell fraction (not recorded which). The sequence came from a human donor who was either an allogeneic HSCT recipient or a stem cell or donor lymphocyte infusion donor (not recorded which). It is not recorded whose cells these are; they may come from a transplant donor.

The CDR3 protein is CASRASGGPSYNEQFF. The CDR3 DNA reads as TGTGCCAGCAGAGCTAGCGGGGGTCCCTCCTACAATGAGCAGTTCTTC. The chain joins TRBV3-2 to TRBJ2-1; the listed D gene, TRBD2, was not tested against the DNA. TRBV3-2 is classified as a pseudogene. The CDR3 length is 16 residues.